This T cell receptor (beta chain) was identified in a study of blood T cell repertoires in COVID-19 (TCRdb year 2020). Describing the broader study: Collaborator samples came from the United States, Italy and Spain and covered acute and convalescent phases of COVID-19. The prospective study material was composed of cDNA or gDNA derived from T cells, B-cell-depleted T cells, or PBMCs. Subjects who had been exposed to COVID-19, were actively infected with it, or had recovered from it provided the deeply sampled blood TCRbeta repertoires that made up the dataset. The repertoires were released in a freely available public database meant as a resource for research on the immune response to SARS-CoV-2. Samples were obtained from the ongoing ImmuneRACE study (first 160 participants) and from 1,200 or so subjects provided by 6 global collaborators. Sample metadata almost always included a de-identified subject ID, COVID-19 status, age in years and sex. Where HLA class I and class II types were available, the types were taken from metadata supplied by the sample provider, not from assay-based typing.

Points on this clone: It has no known antigen specificity. No clone much larger than this one lies a single base away; base qualities are absent.

TCRbeta CDR3 regions were amplified from genomic DNA using the immunoSEQ Assay, a bias-controlled multiplex PCR. Turning to the authors' computational methods: Nucleated cell counts per sample were estimated from amplification of reference gene primers within the assay. To quantify the absolute abundance of each unique TCRbeta CDR3 rearrangement, sequence reads were collapsed and filtered. For each sample, productive Simpson clonality was calculated as the square root of Simpson's diversity index across productive rearrangements. The table comes from immuneACCESS by way of TCRdb, which keeps in-frame sequences with V and J called. Part of the clones is missing from these tables; in studies checked, under half for an unresolved V gene and the rest for unknown reasons. V, J and clone size are taken as reported in that table, and D and trimming were inferred from the DNA itself. For this sample the table gives about 42,000 clones, of which under 90% were detected only once. About 45% of the sample goes to the ten largest clones.

Each collaborating institution followed its own protocols to collect whole blood in K2EDTA tubes. For TCRbeta analysis, collaborators shipped samples as frozen whole blood, isolated PBMCs, or DNA extracted from either of those sample types. The research as a whole found: Clinical and demographic metadata were provided uncurated, with the amount varying by source and participant.

The CDR3, from cysteine to phenylalanine, totals 17 residues. Kept here is only the CDR3 DNA, which spans 51 bases and is read in frame from base 1. V loses 0 bases of germline sequence and J loses 5 bases, and the interval between the two ends is 19 bases. Sequences LGHNA (CDR1) and YNFKEQ (CDR2) are obtained from the germline V gene. Sequenced sample: peripheral blood. Recombination joined TRBV4-2 with TRBJ2-5, with no D gene named confidently. This sequence originates from a human donor in a cohort sampled during active COVID-19. The nucleotide sequence reads as follows: TGTGCCAGCAGCCAAGATTGGGCTTCCGGCGCCCAGGAGACCCAGTACTTC. Its coded protein is CASSQDWASGAQETQYF.